This entry is about one T cell receptor (beta chain). Its specificity is not known. Here immunoSEQ multiplex PCR was the method, and the copy in TCRdb shows in-frame clones only, minus some. This table holds some 140,000 clones, roughly nine tenths found once. This specimen comes from a study of graft-versus-host responses after intestinal transplantation. Study context: The transplants performed in recipients were multivisceral, liver-intestinal, or isolated intestinal. The recipients all started with anti-thymocyte globulin induction and then took tacrolimus and steroids for about three years. Overall study findings and caveats: Investigators detected GvH clones in recipient marrow, with some emerging earlier in ileum or blood. Allografts of patients with graft-donor T cell macrochimerism showed high graft-versus-host to host-versus-graft clone ratios.

Germline V gene sequence: CDR1 MNHEY, CDR2 SVGAGI. This CDR3 is built from 12 residues. The germline V and J ends were trimmed by 6 bases and 8 bases, with 8 bases remaining between them. This receptor was identified in a human donor who received an intestinal transplant. The chain has TRBV6-5 and TRBJ1-6; D is undetermined. The sample in question was unstimulated CD4+ T cells sorted from spleen or lymph node cells, obtained before intestinal transplant. Here the CDR3 reads CASRGLYSPLHF. Here the CDR3 DNA reads TGTGCCAGCAGAGGACTTTATTCACCCCTCCACTTT.